This TCR beta chain was recovered during a study of blood T cell repertoires in COVID-19. Whole-study context: Samples of COVID-19 (acute and convalescent) were obtained from the United States, Italy and Spain. Sources were T cells, B-cell-depleted T cells, or PBMCs; the material itself was cDNA or gDNA.

Generated by immunoSEQ multiplex PCR, the TCRdb table keeps only in-frame clones and is missing some. This sample has around 100,000 clones, with 80% found just once. Germline assignment: CDR1 KGHSH and CDR2 LQKENI. Trimming took 0 bases from V and 4 from J, leaving 15 bases between them. This CDR3 is built from 17 residues. The sequence derives from a man in his 70s with active or convalescent COVID-19. The rearrangement joins TRBV18 to TRBJ1-4, with D uncertain. Sequencing input: peripheral blood. The CDR3 loop reads CASSPPDSSVGNEKLFF. The DNA of the CDR3 is TGTGCCAGCTCACCACCAGACTCTTCGGTGGGTAATGAAAAACTGTTTTTT.